The present TCR beta chain was sequenced within a study of blood T cells in healthy people across ages (dated by TCRdb to between 2014 and 2016). Regarding the research as a whole: Template switching captured roughly one uniquely barcoded TCR beta cDNA molecule per two T cells in model experiments. To track age-related changes in TCR beta repertoire diversity, the study relied on deep sequencing normalized with unique cDNA molecular identifiers. To avoid experimental bias, donors of different ages were distributed randomly across sequencing lanes. Two additional independent replicas of 1 million unique cDNA reads from the same blood draw were analyzed for two donors (one aged 18 to 29 and one aged 80 or older). Donors were grouped into four age groups: young (average 16 years), middle-aged (39), aged (around 62) and long-lived (about 82). Here is what the overall study found, with its caveats: Estimates of total diversity based on one million sequenced T cells were regarded as lower bounds and as underestimates. Compared with the aged group, the long-lived group had more naive CD4+ T cells, fewer expanded clones and increased TCR diversity, suggesting age selection. As age increased, observed TCR beta diversity per million T cells dropped in a roughly linear way, and a significant reduction was already evident by age 40. Observed TCR beta diversity correlated strongly with the percentage of naive T cells measured by flow cytometry. Bulk unsorted PBMC profiling prevented conclusive comparison of naive and antigen-experienced compartments. The CMV infection status of donors was not known, potentially confounding age-related changes in expanded clonotypes.

Receptor libraries were prepared by 5' RACE. The run used an Illumina HiSeq 2500. The second PCR ran for about 6 to 12 cycles and used a J-beta primer mix along with a sample-barcoded 5' primer. Each TCR beta cDNA molecule received a unique molecular identifier from a template-switch 5' adaptor carrying 12 random nucleotides. Each sample yielded at least 2.5 million CDR3-containing paired-end reads. All of the RNA was converted into first-strand cDNA using the Mint cDNA synthesis kit, with a TRBC-specific oligonucleotide serving as the primer. Following uracil-DNA glycosylase treatment, all cDNA underwent a first 18-cycle PCR with the universal primers M1SS and BC2_uni_R. Turning to the authors' computational methods: For normalization, 1 million high-quality reads, each with a distinct molecular identifier, were randomly selected from each sample. Reads with shared molecular identifiers were discarded instead of being binned into consensus sequences. CDR3 identification, clonotype clustering and error correction used MiTCR with a Q25 quality threshold and the strictest error-elimination algorithm. A nonparametric unseen species model with Euler transformation was used to estimate a lower bound on total TCR beta diversity. TCRdb reanalyzed the raw reads on its own, using fastp at Q25 for trimming and MiXCR for clone calling, and kept in-frame beta chains. Entries are consolidated by CDR3 protein sequence, retaining the most common genes and DNA. The authors' filters were not applied to this entry. Here the sample has about 1.8 million distinct CDR3 sequences; roughly 50% occur a single time. Clones ranked in the top ten supply around 2.1% of the sample.

V and J lose 9 bases and 4 bases, and a span of 23 bases separates them. From the germline V gene, CDR1 is SGHTA and CDR2 is FQGNSA. The CDR3 runs 16 residues from the cysteine to the phenylalanine. Only the CDR3 part of the read is kept: 48 bases, read in frame from the first base. The 40 or so donors, aged about 6 to 100 years, were systemically healthy Caucasian individuals from Russia. Around 9.7 milliliters of peripheral blood were collected from each donor into EDTA-treated Vacutainer tubes. PBMCs were isolated by Ficoll-Paque density-gradient centrifugation, with at least 7 million obtained per sample. Total RNA was extracted from PBMCs with Trizol reagent, with at least 6 micrograms obtained per sample. For every donor, an aliquot of PBMCs went through flow cytometry to measure the percentages of naive CD45RAhigh/CD27high T cells. A note on this clonotype: Its target antigen remains unknown. Base qualities are missing; no much larger clone stands one base away.

The chain employs TRBV7-2 and TRBJ2-3, with the D gene possibly TRBD1 or TRBD2, each one fitting 5 bases. The source of this sequence is a woman in her 40s in good health. The sample taken for sequencing was blood. The nucleotide sequence is TGTGCCAGTAGCCCCACAGCGGCCGCCAGGGCAGATACGCAGTATTTT. Translated, this is CASSPTAAARADTQYF. The full variable domain, with segments outside the CDR3 supplied by the reference TRBV7-2 and TRBJ2-3 proteins, appears as GAGVSQSPSNKVTEKGKDVELRCDPISGHTALYWYRQSLGQGLEFLIYFQGNSAPDKSGLPSDRFSAERTGGSVSTLTIQRTQQEDSAVYLCASSPTAAARADTQYFGPGTRLTVL.